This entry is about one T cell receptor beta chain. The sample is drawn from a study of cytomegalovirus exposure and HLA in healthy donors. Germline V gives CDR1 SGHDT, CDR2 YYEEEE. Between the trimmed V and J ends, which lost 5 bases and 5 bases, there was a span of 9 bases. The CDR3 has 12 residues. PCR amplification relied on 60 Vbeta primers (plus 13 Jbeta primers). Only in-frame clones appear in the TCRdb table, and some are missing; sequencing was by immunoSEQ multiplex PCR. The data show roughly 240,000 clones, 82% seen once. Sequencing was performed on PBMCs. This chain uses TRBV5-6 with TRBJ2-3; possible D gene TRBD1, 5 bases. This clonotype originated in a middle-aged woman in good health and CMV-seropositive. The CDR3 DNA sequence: TGTGCCAGCAGTCTTCAGGGAGATACGCAGTATTTT. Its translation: CASSLQGDTQYF. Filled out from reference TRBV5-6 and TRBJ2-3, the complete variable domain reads DAGVTQSPTHLIKTRGQQVTLRCSPKSGHDTVSWYQQALGQGPQFIFQYYEEEERQRGNFPDRFSGHQFPNYSSELNVNALLLGDSALYLCASSLQGDTQYFGPGTRLTVL.